Sequencing of this TCR beta chain was carried out in a study of T cell changes during pregnancy in multiple sclerosis. V shed 5 bases and J 0 bases; nucleotides not matched to a gene: 4. The germline gives CDR1 MNHEY, CDR2 SVGAGI. CDR3 length: 14 residues. Sequencing was performed with immunoSEQ multiplex PCR; in TCRdb, only in-frame clones are kept and a portion is missing. This sample has 25,000 to 35,000 clones; 85% to 95% occur once, and the top ten carry 6.2%. The rearrangement uses TRBV6-5 and TRBJ2-7; TRBD2 agrees at 7 bases. The sequenced sample was CD8+ T cells from peripheral blood mononuclear cells, obtained before pregnancy. The TCR originated in a female donor with multiple sclerosis, enrolled in a pregnancy study. CDR3 coding DNA: TGTGCCAGCAGTGGGGGGGGTAGCTCCTACGAGCAGTACTTC. Amino acids: CASSGGGSSYEQYF.